This TCR beta chain was identified in a study of control samples from healthy donors and cancer patients (dated by TCRdb to between 2020 and 2021). A note on this clone: Its specific antigen is unknown. No per-base quality is available; no much larger clone lies one base away.

V is reduced by 6 bases and J by 7 bases, leaving a spacing of 18 bases between them. CDR1 and CDR2 (LGHDT, YNNKEL) derive from the germline V gene (reference sequence). Including cysteine and phenylalanine, the CDR3 has 14 amino acids. Left in the record is the CDR3 DNA by itself, 42 bases read in frame from the first base. Library method: the immunoSEQ multiplex PCR assay. Here the immuneACCESS table is served through TCRdb, limited to in-frame sequences with V and J called. Missing clones are a known gap in these copies; in checked studies unresolved V genes cover under half, and the rest lacks a known reason. The table for this sample lists roughly 98,000 clones; 80% to 95% of them were counted only once. The ten most abundant clones make up 6.5% to 9.5% of the sample.

The sample consisted of blood. The sequence was collected from a man younger than 30 in good health. Here the chain combines TRBV3-1 (or the pseudogene TRBV3-2) and TRBJ1-2; the D gene is perhaps TRBD1, from 6 matching bases. The DNA sequence follows: TGTGCCAGCAGTCTAAACGGGGGGCCCTCTGGCTACACCTTC. Translation gives CASSLNGGPSGYTF.